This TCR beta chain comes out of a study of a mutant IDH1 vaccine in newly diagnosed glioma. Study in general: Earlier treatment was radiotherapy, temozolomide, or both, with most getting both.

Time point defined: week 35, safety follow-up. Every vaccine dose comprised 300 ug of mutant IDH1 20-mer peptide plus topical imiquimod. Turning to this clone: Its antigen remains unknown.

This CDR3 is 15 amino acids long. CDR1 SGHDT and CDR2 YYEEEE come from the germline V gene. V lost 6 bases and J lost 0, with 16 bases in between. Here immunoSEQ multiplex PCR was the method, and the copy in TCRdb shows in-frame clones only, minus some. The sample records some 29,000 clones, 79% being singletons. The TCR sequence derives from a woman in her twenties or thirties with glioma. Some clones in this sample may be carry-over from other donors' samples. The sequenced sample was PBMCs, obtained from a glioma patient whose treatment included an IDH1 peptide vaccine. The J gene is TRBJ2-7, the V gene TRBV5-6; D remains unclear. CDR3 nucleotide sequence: TGTGCCAGCACCGCCCTGCACGATAACTCCTACGAGCAGTACTTC. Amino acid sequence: CASTALHDNSYEQYF. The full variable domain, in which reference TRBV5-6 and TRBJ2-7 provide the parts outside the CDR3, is DAGVTQSPTHLIKTRGQQVTLRCSPKSGHDTVSWYQQALGQGPQFIFQYYEEEERQRGNFPDRFSGHQFPNYSSELNVNALLLGDSALYLCASTALHDNSYEQYFGPGTRLTVT.